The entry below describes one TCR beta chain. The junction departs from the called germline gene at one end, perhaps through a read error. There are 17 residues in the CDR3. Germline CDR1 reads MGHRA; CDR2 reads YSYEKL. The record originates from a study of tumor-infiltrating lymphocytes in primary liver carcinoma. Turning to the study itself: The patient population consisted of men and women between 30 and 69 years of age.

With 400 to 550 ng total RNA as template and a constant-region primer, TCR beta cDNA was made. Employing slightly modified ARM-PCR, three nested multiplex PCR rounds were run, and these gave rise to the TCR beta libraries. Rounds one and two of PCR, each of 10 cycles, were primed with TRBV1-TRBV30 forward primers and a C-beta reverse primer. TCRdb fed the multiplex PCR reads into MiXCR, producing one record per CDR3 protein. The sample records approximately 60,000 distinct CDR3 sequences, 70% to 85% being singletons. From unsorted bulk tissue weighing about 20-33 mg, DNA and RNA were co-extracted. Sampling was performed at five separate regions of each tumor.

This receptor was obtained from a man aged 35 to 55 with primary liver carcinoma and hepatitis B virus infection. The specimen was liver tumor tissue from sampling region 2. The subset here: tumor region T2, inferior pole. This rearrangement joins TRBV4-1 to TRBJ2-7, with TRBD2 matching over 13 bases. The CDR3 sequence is CASSQERTSGSIYEQHF. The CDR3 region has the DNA TGCGCCAGCAGCCAAGAAAGGACTAGCGGGAGTATCTACGAGCAGCACTTC.